The 25 T cell receptor beta chains below were found in one sample sequenced in a study of CD8+CD57+ T cells in acquired aplastic anemia. The use of genomic DNA as template underpinned the TCR beta VDJ and CDR3 profiling. In TCRdb, the reads were re-called with MiXCR into one record per CDR3 protein. Of some 190,000 distinct CDR3 sequences listed, approximately 49% were seen once; the top ten hold under 3%. The specimen sequenced was sorted CD4+, CD8+, or CD8+CD57+ T cells (not recorded which) from PBMCs. These receptors were collected from a human donor in good health.

The table lists this clonotype with many counts. This chain uses TRBV7-9 with TRBJ1-1; a possible D gene is TRBD1 (5 bases). Germline assignment: CDR1 SEHNR and CDR2 FQNEAQ (reference sequence). Deletions cut 5 bases from V and 0 bases from J, with 13 bases between. This CDR3 is 15 amino acids long. CDR3 sequence reads: CASSPQTALNTEAFF. CDR3 coding DNA: TGTGCCAGCAGCCCCCAGACAGCCTTGAACACTGAAGCTTTCTTT.

The chain joins TRBV29-1 to TRBJ2-5, with D perhaps TRBD2 (5 bases). CDR3 size: 13 residues. The germline V gene has CDR1 SQVTM and CDR2 ANQGSEA. Trimming took off 3 bases at V and 2 bases at J, with 10 bases between the two ends. The CDR3 DNA reads as TGCAGCGTTGACCTGACGGGGCAAGAGACCCAGTACTTC. Its protein is CSVDLTGQETQYF.

This clonotype was counted ten times or more. The chain combines TRBV9 with TRBJ2-5; unclear D gene. Trimming cost V 2 bases and J 0 bases, with 2 bases left between them. This CDR3 comprises 12 residues. CDR1 is SGDLS and CDR2 is YYNGEE in the germline V gene. The CDR3 nucleotides read TGTGCCAGCAGCGTCGACCAAGAGACCCAGTACTTC. Translating it yields CASSVDQETQYF.

This clonotype was detected ten times or more. The chain recombines TRBV7-9 with TRBJ1-1; D uncertain. Between the trimmed V and J ends, which lost 6 bases and 4 bases, there was a span of 6 bases. Looked up from germline, CDR1 is SEHNR and CDR2 is FQNEAQ (reference sequence). CDR3 length: 11 amino acids. The CDR3 protein is CASSLSTEAFF. CDR3 DNA: TGTGCCAGCAGTCTAAGCACTGAAGCTTTCTTT.

The chain links TRBV24-1 to TRBJ2-2; no reliable D call. V shed 5 bases and J shed 6 bases, with 12 bases lying between them. The CDR3 totals 14 residues. In germline, CDR1 is KGHDR, CDR2 SFDVKD. The CDR3: CATSGSRVAGELFF. The CDR3 DNA is TGTGCCACCAGTGGTTCTAGGGTGGCCGGGGAGCTGTTTTTT.

Points on this clonotype: A much bigger clone sits one base away, suggesting this may be a read error. The V and J genes are TRBV7-2 and TRBJ2-1; D unclear. Trimming cost V 3 bases and J 8 bases, with 11 bases left between them. The CDR3 is 13 residues long. CDR1 and CDR2 (germline): SGHTA, FQGNSA. CDR3: CTSSFFFDDEQFF. The CDR3 DNA reads TGTACCAGCAGCTTTTTTTTCGACGATGAGCAGTTCTTC.

This clonotype was seen a handful of times. The chain links TRBV24-1 to TRBJ2-3; D uncertain. V lost 7 bases, J lost 2 bases, and 18 bases lay in between. The CDR3 extends over 16 amino acids. The germline CDR1 and CDR2 sequences are KGHDR and SFDVKD. CDR3: CATSGYGGGATDTQYF. The DNA for the CDR3 is TGTGCCACCAGCGGGTATGGTGGCGGAGCCACAGATACGCAGTATTTT.

The gene calls are TRBV5-6 and TRBJ1-2; D is unresolved. Germline loops: CDR1 SGHDT, CDR2 YYEEEE. V was shortened by 2 bases and J by 0 bases, with 5 bases between the two germline ends. The CDR3 spans 13 residues. In DNA form, the CDR3 reads TGTGCCAGCAGCTTTGAGCCTAACTATGGCTACACCTTC. Translated, it gives CASSFEPNYGYTF. Filled out from reference TRBV5-6 and TRBJ1-2, the complete variable domain reads DAGVTQSPTHLIKTRGQQVTLRCSPKSGHDTVSWYQQALGQGPQFIFQYYEEEERQRGNFPDRFSGHQFPNYSSELNVNALLLGDSALYLCASSFEPNYGYTFGSGTRLTVV.

This clonotype was seen more than once but under ten times. The chain carries TRBV12-3 or TRBV12-4 and TRBJ1-6; unclear D gene. The ends were cut back, 0 bases at V and 8 bases at J, with 2 bases in the middle. This CDR3 contains 12 residues. The CDR3 DNA reads TGTGCCAGCAGTTTAGCATATTCACCCCTCCACTTT. It encodes CASSLAYSPLHF.

As for this clonotype: Possible read error: a much larger clone is one base away. The rearrangement uses TRBV11-2 and TRBJ2-1; TRBD2 agrees at 9 bases. The CDR3 covers 15 residues. Germline V gene data show CDR1 as SGHAT and CDR2 as FQNNGV. CDR3 sequence: CASSFGAGGYNEQLF. CDR3 DNA sequence: TGTGCCAGCAGCTTTGGGGCGGGAGGGTACAATGAGCAGCTCTTC.

The chain uses TRBV29-1 and TRBJ2-7; D is perhaps TRBD2 (6 bases). V was pared by 3 bases and J by 3 bases, with 9 bases between. Per the germline V gene, CDR1 is SQVTM and CDR2 is ANQGSEA. There are 12 residues in the CDR3. CDR3 nucleotide sequence: TGCAGCGTTGAGACTAGGAACTACGAGCAGTACTTC. Translated, it gives CSVETRNYEQYF.

At least ten counts were recorded for this clonotype. This chain connects TRBV9 to TRBJ2-2; D is unclear. The V end lost 3 bases, the J end lost 5 bases, and 11 bases lay between the germline ends. The CDR3 sequence is 14 residues long. Germline CDR1 reads SGDLS; CDR2 reads YYNGEE. In nucleotides, the CDR3 is TGTGCCAGCAGCGCTTCGACTGGGACCGGGGAGCTGTTTTTT. Protein: CASSASTGTGELFF. The full variable domain, completed using reference TRBV9 and TRBJ2-2, is DSGVTQTPKHLITATGQRVTLRCSPRSGDLSVYWYQQSLDQGLQFLIQYYNGEERAKGNILERFSAQQFPDLHSELNLSSLELGDSALYFCASSASTGTGELFFGEGSRLTVL.

This clonotype was observed many times. The chain links TRBV5-4 to TRBJ1-2; 9 nucleotides line up with TRBD1. Per the germline V gene, CDR1 is SGHNT and CDR2 is YYREEE (reference sequence). CDR3 length: 16 amino acids. Trimming removed 5 bases from V and 5 bases from J; junction bases left unmatched: 13. The CDR3 sequence: CASSARSGTGPYGYTF. The CDR3 bases are TGTGCCAGCAGTGCGAGGTCCGGGACAGGGCCGTATGGCTACACCTTC.

This clonotype appeared a few times. The chain employs TRBV20-1 and TRBJ2-7; D unresolved. Between the trimmed V and J ends, which lost 4 bases and 3 bases, there was a span of 7 bases. This CDR3 has 11 amino acids. The germline CDR1 and CDR2 sequences are DFQATT and SNEGSKA (reference sequence). CDR3 nucleotide sequence: TGCAGTGCTACACCCCTCTACGAGCAGTACTTC. Protein sequence: CSATPLYEQYF.

The V call is TRBV27, the J call TRBJ1-6, with D tentatively TRBD1 (6 bases). CDR3 length: 13 amino acids. V was clipped by 5 bases and J by 10 bases, with 12 bases between them. Germline V gene data show CDR1 as MNHEY and CDR2 as SMNVEV (reference sequence). The CDR3 bases are TGTGCCAGCAGTCACAGGGTGTACTCACCCCTCCACTTT. It translates to CASSHRVYSPLHF.

This sequence joins TRBV14 and TRBJ2-5; TRBD2 aligns across 7 bases. The germline V gene encodes CDR1 SGHDN and CDR2 FVKESK. There are 16 residues in the CDR3. The V segment lost 5 bases and the J segment 2 bases; nucleotides outside the gene matches: 11. This CDR3 is CASSYVRGEGQETQYF. DNA of the CDR3: TGTGCCAGCAGCTACGTTAGAGGGGAGGGACAAGAGACCCAGTACTTC.

The J gene is TRBJ2-1, the V gene TRBV29-1; maybe TRBD2 (6 bases). V lost 1 base, J lost 3 bases, and 10 bases lay in between. Germline V gene data show CDR1 as SQVTM and CDR2 as ANQGSEA. The CDR3 loop spans 14 amino acids. CDR3 in amino acids: CSVEGGELYNEQFF. CDR3 bases: TGCAGCGTTGAAGGGGGGGAACTCTACAATGAGCAGTTCTTC.

This clonotype was observed many times. This chain links TRBV24-1 with TRBJ2-3, with D unresolved. V was cut by 0 bases and J by 6 bases, with 12 bases left in between. This CDR3 is built from 15 residues. Germline V gene lookup returns CDR1 KGHDR and CDR2 SFDVKD. The CDR3 protein is CATSDLQGAVDTQYF. The CDR3 DNA reads TGTGCCACCAGTGATTTGCAAGGCGCGGTGGATACGCAGTATTTT.

The CDR3 is CASRADREEQYF. Here the CDR3 DNA reads TGTGCCAGCAGAGCAGACAGGGAGGAGCAGTACTTC. The V gene is TRBV2, the J gene TRBJ2-7; 7 bases line up with TRBD1. Germline assignment: CDR1 SNHLY and CDR2 FYNNEI. The CDR3 has 12 residues. V was pared by 6 bases and J by 7 bases, with 6 bases of the junction left unmatched.

The V gene is TRBV20-1, the J gene TRBJ2-7; 7 bases match TRBD1. Germline V gene sequence: CDR1 DFQATT, CDR2 SNEGSKA (reference sequence). Trimming removed 0 bases from V and 7 bases from J; junction bases left unmatched: 12. This CDR3 is 15 amino acids long. CDR3 residues: CSARERGQVGPEQYF. DNA of the CDR3: TGCAGTGCTAGAGAGAGGGGGCAGGTAGGACCTGAGCAGTACTTC.

The genes are TRBV19 and TRBJ1-2, with TRBD1 matching over 8 bases. J lost 4 bases, V lost 9 bases, and 7 bases had no gene match. Germline loops: CDR1 LNHDA, CDR2 SQIVND (reference sequence). The CDR3 is 13 amino acids. Written as DNA, the CDR3 is TGTGCCAGCCTATGGACAGGGACCTATGGCTACACCTTC. Its protein is CASLWTGTYGYTF.

This clonotype was seen repeatedly, ten times or more. The chain uses TRBV5-1 and TRBJ2-2, with TRBD2 as a possible D gene (6 bases). Germline V lookup: CDR1 SGHRS, CDR2 YFSETQ. The germline V and J ends were trimmed by 0 bases and 2 bases, with 11 bases remaining between them. This CDR3 contains 16 residues. The CDR3 is CASSLAPGANTGELFF. For the CDR3, the DNA is TGCGCCAGCAGCTTGGCTCCGGGAGCCAACACCGGGGAGCTGTTTTTT.

This clonotype came up many times. The CDR3 reads CAISWDKASADTQYF. CDR3 nucleotide sequence: TGTGCCATCTCTTGGGACAAAGCAAGCGCAGATACGCAGTATTTT. V and J are TRBV10-3 and TRBJ2-3, with D possibly matching TRBD1 (6 bases). Trimming pared 8 bases from V and 4 bases from J, leaving 19 bases between. CDR1 and CDR2 (germline): ENHRY, SYGVKD. The CDR3 loop spans 15 amino acids.

This clonotype has more than one count but fewer than ten. The CDR3 coding sequence is TGTGCCAGCAGTGGAGGCACGGCGGCGAAGGGTGGCTACACCTTC. It yields the protein CASSGGTAAKGGYTF. The V and J genes are TRBV2 and TRBJ1-2; the D is unclear. The V gene lost 4 bases and the J gene lost 7 bases, with 19 bases spanning the gap. Germline CDR1 and CDR2: SNHLY and FYNNEI. This CDR3 contains 15 residues.

This clonotype was recorded a few times. The genes are TRBV12-3 or TRBV12-4 and TRBJ1-5; 7 bases are a match to TRBD1. The CDR3 loop spans 13 amino acids. The V gene end was trimmed by 5 bases and the J gene end by 7 bases; junction bases not matched to a gene: 5. The CDR3 DNA is TGTGCCAGCAGTCTGACAGGGTTCCAGCCCCAGCATTTT. Translating it yields CASSLTGFQPQHF.